The 7 T cell receptor beta chains given below trace back to one sample, sequenced in a study of T cell repertoires in cytomegalovirus infection. TCRdb re-derived calls from the reads in MiXCR, one entry per CDR3 protein. The data show approximately 340,000 distinct CDR3 sequences, around 29% seen once. Their antigens remain unidentified. Material: cultured PBMCs, obtained from culture after CMV antigen stimulation. The receptors were gathered from a human donor in good health (CMV status not recorded). Some clones in this sample may be carry-over from other donors' samples.

The chain uses TRBV7-6 and TRBJ1-5; D perhaps matches TRBD1 (5 bases). There are 17 residues in the CDR3. Germline V CDR1 and CDR2: SGHVS, FNYEAQ. The V end lost 2 bases, the J end lost 2 bases, and 16 bases lay between the germline ends. The CDR3 spells CASSLFRGGQGNQPQHF. The CDR3, as DNA: TGTGCCAGCAGCTTATTTAGGGGTGGGCAGGGCAATCAGCCCCAGCATTTT.

The chain is built from TRBV19 and TRBJ1-1; 10 bases line up with TRBD1. Germline CDR1 reads LNHDA; CDR2 reads SQIVND (reference sequence). The CDR3 has 22 amino acids. The trim removed 7 bases at V and 5 bases at J, leaving 31 bases unmatched. The CDR3 nucleotides read TGTGCCAGTACCTCCCAAATTTACCTCTCGCGACAGGGGGCGTCTTTGGGGACTGAAGCTTTCTTT. Translation gives CASTSQIYLSRQGASLGTEAFF.

This clonotype was detected only a few times. The genes are TRBV7-9 and TRBJ1-3; D gene unclear. This CDR3 comprises 14 residues. Germline V CDR1 and CDR2: SEHNR, FQNEAQ (reference sequence). The V end was cut by 1 base, the J end by 0 bases, with 4 bases between. CDR3 in amino acids: CASSLEVSGNTIYF. The DNA of the CDR3 is TGTGCCAGCAGCTTAGAGGTCTCTGGAAACACCATATATTTT. The whole variable domain, filled in from reference TRBV7-9 and TRBJ1-3, reads DTGVSQNPRHKITKRGQNVTFRCDPISEHNRLYWYRQTLGQGPEFLTYFQNEAQLEKSRLLSDRFSAERPKGSFSTLEIQRTEQGDSAMYLCASSLEVSGNTIYFGEGSWLTVV.

This clonotype was seen more than once but under ten times. This sequence joins TRBV28 and TRBJ1-5; no firm D call. The CDR3 runs 17 residues. Trimming stripped 3 bases from V and 1 base from J, with 16 bases between. CDR1 is MDHEN, CDR2 SYDVKM, per germline. CDR3 loop: CASSFLSSLGSNQPQHF. DNA of the CDR3: TGTGCCAGCAGTTTTTTATCGTCTCTCGGGAGCAATCAGCCCCAGCATTTT.

The chain is built from TRBV12-3 or TRBV12-4 and TRBJ1-2; no definite D call. Deletions cut 8 bases from V and 0 bases from J, with 10 bases between. The CDR3 length is 13 residues. CDR3 sequence reads: CASFSGTNYGYTF. In DNA form, the CDR3 reads TGTGCCAGCTTTTCGGGGACTAACTATGGCTACACCTTC.

Many counts were recorded for this clonotype. The chain recombines TRBV6-1 with TRBJ2-3, with 12 bases fitting TRBD1. Germline CDR1 and CDR2: MNHNS and SASEGT. This CDR3 has 16 residues. V shed 6 bases and J 5 bases; nucleotides not matched to a gene: 9. The CDR3 sequence: CASRRGTGGYEDTQYF. CDR3 coding DNA: TGTGCCAGCAGAAGAGGGACAGGGGGCTATGAAGATACGCAGTATTTT.

This clonotype has only a few counts. The chain carries TRBV7-2 and TRBJ2-1; 11 bases fit TRBD2. The CDR3 has 17 residues. Germline V gene sequence: CDR1 SGHTA, CDR2 FQGNSA. The J segment lost 4 bases and the V segment lost 4 bases, leaving 9 bases of the junction unmatched. CDR3 amino acids: CASSWGPGTSGYNEQFF. The CDR3 DNA follows: TGTGCCAGCAGCTGGGGTCCCGGGACTAGCGGATACAATGAGCAGTTCTTC.